The TCR beta chain described here comes from a study of T cell changes during pregnancy in multiple sclerosis. Clones were read by immunoSEQ multiplex PCR, and TCRdb kept only the in-frame ones, dropping some. The sample shows 30,000 to 40,000 clones, 90% to 95% of them seen only once. Deletions cut 4 bases from V and 0 bases from J, with 12 bases between. CDR1 and CDR2 from the germline V gene are LGHNA and YSLEER. This CDR3 has 16 amino acids. This chain connects TRBV4-3 to TRBJ2-2; no clear D. The source of this sequence is a female donor with multiple sclerosis, enrolled in a pregnancy study. Sample: CD8+ T cells from peripheral blood mononuclear cells, taken in the second trimester of pregnancy. Here the CDR3 DNA reads TGCGCCAGCAGCCCCCGTCAGTACGCGAACACCGGGGAGCTGTTTTTT. Translation gives CASSPRQYANTGELFF.